These T cell receptor beta chains were read from a single sample in a study of cytomegalovirus exposure and HLA in healthy donors. TCRdb's table, derived via immunoSEQ multiplex PCR, lists solely in-frame clones and lacks some. The table lists approximately 140,000 clones, about three quarters of them singletons. Sequencing was done on a sample of PBMCs. These receptors all come from a male donor in good health and CMV-seropositive. The CDR3 runs from the conserved cysteine through the conserved F or W. The D gene is left open where the match is weak. Some rows have no size entry. The others give once, few or many, or a class for an expanded clone.

size,J,D,V,DNA,CDR3
NA,TRBJ2-5,TRBD2,TRBV5-1,TGCGCCAGCAGAAGACTAGCGGGAGTACAAGAGACCCAGTACTTC,CASRRLAGVQETQYF
NA,TRBJ1-5,TRBD1,TRBV7-9,TGTTCCTCCAACAGGGGGCGAAGGGGCAATCAGCCCCAGCATTTT,CSSNRGRRGNQPQHF
NA,TRBJ2-1,TRBD1,TRBV2,TGTGCCAGCAAACCCCCGGGGGACAGGCTTAATGAGCAGTTCTTC,CASKPPGDRLNEQFF
NA,TRBJ1-2,TRBD1,TRBV18,TGTGCCAGCTCACCCGGCGACGGGGGTTTCGGACAGGGGAATTATGGCTACACCTTC,CASSPGDGGFGQGNYGYTF
NA,TRBJ1-2,TRBD1,TRBV2,TGTGCCAGCAGTGAGGGGGTCAGGGGGCAAAATGGCTACACCTTC,CASSEGVRGQNGYTF
NA,TRBJ1-5,TRBD1,TRBV28,TGTGCCAGCAGTTCGGACAGGCGGGGGGACCAGCCCCAGCATTTT,CASSSDRRGDQPQHF
few,TRBJ2-1,NA,TRBV11-3,TGTGCCAGCAGCTTACGCCCTAGTGAGCAGTTCTTC,CASSLRPSEQFF
NA,TRBJ2-7,TRBD2,TRBV7-2,TGTGCCAGCAGCTTAGGGGCTAGCGGGAGCTTCAACGAGCAGTACTTC,CASSLGASGSFNEQYF
NA,TRBJ2-7,TRBD2,TRBV29-1,TGCAGCGTTGCCGGGCTAGCGGGGGCCTACGAGCAGTACTTC,CSVAGLAGAYEQYF
once,TRBJ1-5,NA,TRBV7-9,TGTGCCAGGGGAGTACGGAGTCAGCCCCAGCATTTT,CARGVRSQPQHF
NA,TRBJ2-7,NA,TRBV18,TGTGCCAGCTCACCCGACAGATACGAGCAGTACTTC,CASSPDRYEQYF
few,TRBJ2-1,NA,TRBV7-2,TGTGCCAGCAGCTTAGTGGGAGGTGACAATGAGCAGTTCTTC,CASSLVGGDNEQFF
once,TRBJ2-7,NA,TRBV7-9,TGTGCCAGCAGCTTATCCCAGGGTCGCTACGAGCAGTACTTC,CASSLSQGRYEQYF
NA,TRBJ2-3,NA,TRBV10-3,TGTGCCATCACCCCTAGCGGCACAGATACGCAGTATTTT,CAITPSGTDTQYF
NA,TRBJ2-1,NA,TRBV5-6,TGTGCCAGCAGCTTCAACCTCGACAGCCACTCCTACAATGAGCAGTTCTTC,CASSFNLDSHSYNEQFF
NA,TRBJ2-6,NA,TRBV5-1,TGCGCCAGCAGCTTGGCCGTTAGCTCTGGGGCCAACGTCCTGACTTTC,CASSLAVSSGANVLTF
NA,TRBJ2-1,TRBD2,TRBV9,TGTGCCAGCACCCCAGGGACTAGCGGGGGATACGGTGAGCAGTTCTTC,CASTPGTSGGYGEQFF
NA,TRBJ2-7,NA,TRBV12-5,TGTGCTAGTGCCCCCGACAGATCCTACGAGCAGTACTTC,CASAPDRSYEQYF
NA,TRBJ2-7,NA,TRBV2,TGTGCCAGCAGTGAATACGCAGGGGTTAATGCCTACGAGCAGTACTTC,CASSEYAGVNAYEQYF
NA,TRBJ2-7,TRBD2,TRBV19,TGTGCCAGTAGTATCGCGGTACTAGCGGGAGGTAACGAGCAGTACTTC,CASSIAVLAGGNEQYF
few,TRBJ1-2,TRBD1,TRBV25-1,TGTGCCAGCAGTGAGCCCACAGGGGGTGAGGGGGGCTACACCTTC,CASSEPTGGEGGYTF
NA,TRBJ2-2,TRBD2,TRBV19,TGTGCCAGTAGTATCCAAGCGGGGGCCGGGGAGCTGTTTTTT,CASSIQAGAGELFF
NA,TRBJ2-3,TRBD2,TRBV5-1,TGCGCCAGCAGCTCGGGACTAGCGGGAGGCACAGATACGCAGTATTTT,CASSSGLAGGTDTQYF
NA,TRBJ2-7,TRBD2,TRBV5-4,TGTGCCAGCAGCTTAGTGAGTACTAGCGTTAACGAGCAGTACTTC,CASSLVSTSVNEQYF
NA,TRBJ2-7,TRBD2,TRBV27,TGTGCCAGCAGTTATTCGGGCGGGAGGGGATACGAGCAGTACTTC,CASSYSGGRGYEQYF
NA,TRBJ1-3,TRBD1,TRBV6-6,TGTGCCAGCAGCCAGGACAGGGATAGAAACACCATATATTTT,CASSQDRDRNTIYF
NA,TRBJ2-1,TRBD2,TRBV7-3,TGTGCCAGCAGCATAGCGGGGGGTTCGGACAATGAGCAGTTCTTC,CASSIAGGSDNEQFF
few,TRBJ2-7,TRBD2,TRBV6-6,TGTGTCACCGGGACTAGCGGGAGAATCATCCACGAGCAGTACTTC,CVTGTSGRIIHEQYF
few,TRBJ1-5,NA,TRBV6-6,TGTGCCAGCAGTTTACAGGTTAATCAGCCCCAGCATTTT,CASSLQVNQPQHF